A single sample gave rise to the 20 T cell receptor beta chains below, sequenced in a study of CD8+ T cells in alopecia areata. As the sequencing template, cDNA was produced by extracting RNA and reverse transcribing it. Measured with immunoSEQ multiplex PCR; TCRdb has only the in-frame clones, and not every one. The sample holds 150,000 or so clones, roughly 60% seen once. The treatment is: oral pan-JAK inhibitor, 5-10 mg twice daily. This specimen was CD4+ T cells sorted from blood, taken between weeks 55 and 65, from a patient treated with tofacitinib. These receptors all come from a human donor with alopecia areata.

The CDR3 bases are TGCAGCGGGGCGTCGGTCGCGGATACGCAGTATTTT. This codes for CSGASVADTQYF. This chain uses TRBV29-1 with TRBJ2-3, with no clear D. Germline CDR1 SQVTM, CDR2 ANQGSEA. The V end lost 7 bases, the J end lost 6 bases, and 14 bases lay between the germline ends. There are 12 residues in the CDR3.

This clone was detected only a few times. V and J are TRBV7-8 and TRBJ1-1, with D tentatively TRBD1 (6 bases). This CDR3 is built from 16 residues. V was shortened by 5 bases and J by 4 bases, with 20 bases between the two germline ends. The germline V gene encodes CDR1 SGHVS and CDR2 FQNEAQ. CDR3 loop: CASSRRAQGSFTEAFF. CDR3 sequence (DNA): TGTGCCAGCAGCCGGCGGGCACAGGGAAGTTTCACTGAAGCTTTCTTT. The variable domain in full, with the rest retrieved from reference TRBV7-8 and TRBJ1-1, is GAGVSQSPRYKVAKRGQDVALRCDPISGHVSLFWYQQALGQGPEFLTYFQNEAQLDKSGLPSDRFFAERPEGSVSTLKIQRTQQEDSAVYLCASSRRAQGSFTEAFFGQGTRLTVV.

In regard to this clone: Other nucleotide sequences in the sample specify the same CDR3. The genes are TRBV5-1 and TRBJ1-1; no reliable D call. The germline V gene encodes CDR1 SGHRS and CDR2 YFSETQ. CDR3 length equals 11 residues. V lost 0 bases and J 5 bases, leaving 2 bases between the germline ends. CDR3 sequence reads: CASSLDTEAFF. Here the CDR3 DNA reads TGCGCCAGCAGCTTGGATACTGAAGCTTTCTTT.

The chain has TRBV7-8 and TRBJ2-3; TRBD2 matches 8 bases. Germline CDR1 SGHVS, CDR2 FQNEAQ. Losses at the gene ends were 3 bases for V and 6 bases for J; bases not matched to a gene: 2. This CDR3 spans 13 amino acids. The CDR3 DNA follows: TGTGCCAGCAGCTTTAGCGGGAAGGATACGCAGTATTTT. Protein sequence: CASSFSGKDTQYF.

Details on this clone: A read error is possible here, since a much larger clone lies one base away. Other DNA sequences in the same sample also yield this CDR3. CDR3 protein: CAILAGEDTGELFF. In nucleotides, the CDR3 is TGTGCCATTCTAGCGGGGGAGGACACCGGGGAGCTGTTTTTC. The chain employs TRBV2 and TRBJ2-2, with 10 bases fitting TRBD2. Per germline, CDR1 SNHLY and CDR2 FYNNEI. This CDR3 is built from 14 residues.

This chain connects TRBV6-5 to TRBJ1-6, with D perhaps TRBD1 (5 bases). The CDR3 spans 15 residues. The V end lost 0 bases, the J end lost 7 bases, and 10 bases lay between the germline ends. CDR1 MNHEY and CDR2 SVGAGI come from the germline V gene. The CDR3 DNA is TGTGCCAGCAGTTACTCGATCAGGGCCAATTCACCCCTCCACTTT. This translates into CASSYSIRANSPLHF.

This clone has more than one count but fewer than ten. The chain carries TRBV14 and TRBJ1-3; D gene unclear. The CDR3 sequence is 13 residues long. The V and J ends lost 4 bases and 4 bases respectively, with 8 bases between them. Per the germline V gene, CDR1 is SGHDN and CDR2 is FVKESK. The CDR3 reads CASSPVPGNTIYF. CDR3 coding DNA: TGTGCCAGCAGCCCGGTTCCGGGAAACACCATATATTTT.

The V gene is TRBV4-1, the J gene TRBJ2-1, with 7 bases fitting TRBD2. The CDR3 length is 17 residues. The germline CDR1 and CDR2 sequences are MGHRA and YSYEKL. With 1 base clipped from V and 7 bases from J, the junction kept 13 bases outside the gene matches. The CDR3 sequence is CASSQALTSDGENEQFF. CDR3 nucleotides: TGCGCCAGCAGCCAAGCCCTCACTAGCGATGGGGAGAATGAGCAGTTCTTC.

This clone was observed a few times. The J gene is TRBJ2-3, the V gene TRBV2, with TRBD2 matching over 8 bases. Germline V gene data show CDR1 as SNHLY and CDR2 as FYNNEI. Trimming removed 3 bases from V and 1 base from J; junction bases left unmatched: 6. This CDR3 comprises 16 residues. The CDR3 DNA sequence: TGTGCCAGCAGTGAGGAGATACTAGCGGGCACAGATACGCAGTATTTT. This translates into CASSEEILAGTDTQYF. Complete variable domain (other parts from reference TRBV2 and TRBJ2-3): EPEVTQTPSHQVTQMGQEVILRCVPISNHLYFYWYRQILGQKVEFLVSFYNNEISEKSEIFDDQFSVERPDGSNFTLKIRSTKLEDSAMYFCASSEEILAGTDTQYFGPGTRLTVL.

This clone has a handful of counts. The chain joins TRBV14 to TRBJ1-6; D is ambiguous. The V gene's germline CDR1 is SGHDN and CDR2 FVKESK. V was clipped by 6 bases and J by 7 bases, with 10 bases between them. This CDR3 is 13 amino acids long. In DNA form, the CDR3 reads TGTGCCAGCAGACAGAGAGGGAATTCACCCCTCCACTTT. It yields the protein CASRQRGNSPLHF.

In DNA form, the CDR3 reads TGTGCCAGCAACCGGCTTGCCGGGCGCGTGGAAGATACGCAGTATTTT. The encoded protein is CASNRLAGRVEDTQYF. The chain carries TRBV5-6 and TRBJ2-3; D call uncertain. This CDR3 comprises 16 residues. Per germline, CDR1 SGHDT and CDR2 YYEEEE. V lost 6 bases and J 5 bases, leaving 22 bases between the germline ends.

This clone has only one observation. The J gene is TRBJ2-7, the V gene TRBV6-5; 7 positions match TRBD1. The CDR3 runs 14 residues. After removal of 6 bases from V and 4 bases from J, the junction contained 9 bases not matched to a gene. CDR1 is MNHEY, CDR2 SVGAGI, per germline. CDR3 sequence: CASSPDRARYEQYF. CDR3 nucleotide sequence: TGTGCCAGCAGCCCTGACAGGGCCCGGTACGAGCAGTACTTC.

The gene calls are TRBV6-5 and TRBJ2-2, with D unresolved. V was cut by 0 bases and J by 1 base, with 9 bases left in between. This CDR3 is 16 amino acids long. CDR1 is MNHEY and CDR2 is SVGAGI in the germline V gene. The CDR3, as DNA: TGTGCCAGCAGTTACTCGAGGCGACTGAACACCGGGGAGCTGTTTTTT. It translates to CASSYSRRLNTGELFF.

CDR3 bases: TGTGCCAGCAGCCTGACAGGGGCTGAAGATACGCAGTATTTT. It is translated as CASSLTGAEDTQYF. This chain links TRBV5-6 with TRBJ2-3; 8 bases fit TRBD1. V lost 4 bases, J lost 5 bases, and 6 bases stayed unmatched. This CDR3 region has 14 residues. CDR1 is SGHDT and CDR2 is YYEEEE in the germline V gene.

The chain's CDR3 is CAWSIGGARGTEAFF. CDR3 sequence (DNA): TGTGCCTGGAGCATTGGGGGGGCGAGAGGCACTGAAGCTTTCTTT. V is TRBV30 and J is TRBJ1-1; a possible D gene is TRBD1 (6 bases). Trimming took off 3 bases at V and 4 bases at J, with 18 bases between the two ends. CDR1 is GTSNPN and CDR2 is SVGIG in the germline V gene (reference sequence). This CDR3 has 15 amino acids. Supplemented by reference TRBV30 and TRBJ1-1, the full variable domain reads SQTIHQWPATLVQPVGSPLSLECTVEGTSNPNLYWYRQAAGRGLQLLFYSVGIGQISSEVPQNLSASRPQDRQFILSSKKLLLSDSGFYLCAWSIGGARGTEAFFGQGTRLTVV.

This chain links TRBV6-5 with TRBJ2-1; tentative D call: TRBD2 (6 bases). V shed 0 bases and J shed 3 bases, with 12 bases lying between them. The CDR3 length is 16 residues. Germline CDR1 is MNHEY and CDR2 is SVGAGI. The CDR3 sequence: CASSYSIVRGYNEQFF. CDR3 nucleotides: TGTGCCAGCAGTTACTCGATCGTGCGGGGCTACAATGAGCAGTTCTTC.

This clone is a singleton in its sample. The gene calls are TRBV2 and TRBJ1-1; D is perhaps TRBD1 (6 bases). V dropped 2 bases and J dropped 1 base, with 8 bases sitting between them. CDR1 and CDR2 (germline): SNHLY, FYNNEI. The CDR3 contains 14 residues. In DNA, the CDR3 is TGTGCCAGCAGTGAATGGGGGGCGAACACTGAAGCTTTCTTT. This codes for CASSEWGANTEAFF.

The chain joins TRBV30 to TRBJ2-7; D is unresolved. This CDR3 comprises 11 residues. Trimming cost V 0 bases and J 3 bases, with 3 bases left between them. The germline CDR1 and CDR2 sequences are GTSNPN and SVGIG (reference sequence). The DNA of the CDR3 is TGTGCCTGGAGTGTAGTCTACGAGCAGTACTTC. Amino acid sequence: CAWSVVYEQYF.

With respect to this clone: At one end, the junction sequence differs from germline, possibly due to a read error. The chain uses TRBV7-7 and TRBJ2-5; unclear D gene. The germline V gene has CDR1 SSHAT and CDR2 FNYEAQ (reference sequence). The CDR3 extends over 13 amino acids. CDR3 amino acids: CASSLARQETQYF. The CDR3 DNA is TGTGCTAGCAGCTTAGCCAGACAAGAGACCCAGTACTTC. Based on the CDR3 plus reference TRBV7-7 and TRBJ2-5, the full variable domain is GAGVSQSPRYKVTKRGQDVTLRCDPISSHATLYWYQQALGQGPEFLTYFNYEAQPDKSGLPSDRFSAERPEGSISTLTIQRTEQRDSAMYRCASSLARQETQYFGPGTRLLVL.

J is TRBJ2-1 and V is TRBV2; D is tentatively TRBD1 or TRBD2 (5 bases each). The V gene's germline CDR1 is SNHLY and CDR2 FYNNEI. The CDR3 sequence is 13 residues long. V was cut by 3 bases and J by 4 bases, with 7 bases left in between. This CDR3 reads CASSEGPYNEQFF. The DNA for the CDR3 is TGTGCCAGCAGTGAGGGACCTTACAATGAGCAGTTCTTC.